The source of this T cell receptor beta chain is a study of blood T cells in healthy people across ages. This clonotype was detected once. A second PCR of about 7 to 12 cycles used a sample-barcoded 5' primer and a J-beta primer mix. TCRdb itself ran the 5' RACE reads through MiXCR, one entry per CDR3 protein. Here the sample spans 1.4 million or so distinct CDR3 sequences, roughly two fifths being singletons. The sequence derives from a woman aged 18-35 years in good health. Sequenced material: blood.

In nucleotides, the CDR3 is TGTGCCAGCAGTCAACTCGGGGCGGGGATGCGTTATGAGCAGTACTTC. Protein sequence: CASSQLGAGMRYEQYF. J is TRBJ2-7 and V is TRBV28, with D tentatively TRBD2 (6 bases). Looked up from germline, CDR1 is MDHEN and CDR2 is SYDVKM. Trimming removed 5 bases at V and 7 bases at J, with 24 bases between. The length of the CDR3 is 16 residues.